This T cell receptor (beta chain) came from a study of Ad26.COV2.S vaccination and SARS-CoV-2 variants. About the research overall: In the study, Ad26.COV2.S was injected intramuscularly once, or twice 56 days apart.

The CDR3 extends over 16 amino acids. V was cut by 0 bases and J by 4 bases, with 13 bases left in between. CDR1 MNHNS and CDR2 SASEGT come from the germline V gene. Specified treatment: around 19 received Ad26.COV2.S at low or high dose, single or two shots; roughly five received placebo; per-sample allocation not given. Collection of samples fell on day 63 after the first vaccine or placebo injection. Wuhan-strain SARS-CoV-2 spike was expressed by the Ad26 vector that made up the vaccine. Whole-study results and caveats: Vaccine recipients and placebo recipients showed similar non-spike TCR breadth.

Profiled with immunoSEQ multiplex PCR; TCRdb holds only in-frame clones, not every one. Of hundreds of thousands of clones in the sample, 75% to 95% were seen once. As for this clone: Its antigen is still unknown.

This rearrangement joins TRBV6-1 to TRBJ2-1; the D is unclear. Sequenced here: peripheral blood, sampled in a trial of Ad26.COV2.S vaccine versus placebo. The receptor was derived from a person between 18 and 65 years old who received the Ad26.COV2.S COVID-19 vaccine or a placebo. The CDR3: CASSEAVSTAYNEQFF. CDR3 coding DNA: TGTGCCAGCAGTGAAGCGGTTTCCACCGCTTACAATGAGCAGTTCTTC.